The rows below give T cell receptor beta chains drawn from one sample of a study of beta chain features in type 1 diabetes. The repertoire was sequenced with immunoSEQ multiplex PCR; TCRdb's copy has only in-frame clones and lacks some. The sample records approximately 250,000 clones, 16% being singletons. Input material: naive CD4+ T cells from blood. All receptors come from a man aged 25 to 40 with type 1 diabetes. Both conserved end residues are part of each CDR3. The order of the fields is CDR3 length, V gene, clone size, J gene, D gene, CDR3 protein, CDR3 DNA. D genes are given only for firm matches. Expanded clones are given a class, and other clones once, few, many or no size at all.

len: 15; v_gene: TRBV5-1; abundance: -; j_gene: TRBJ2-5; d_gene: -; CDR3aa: CASSALGGGGETQYF; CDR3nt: TGCGCCAGCAGCGCCCTAGGAGGGGGAGGGGAGACCCAGTACTTC
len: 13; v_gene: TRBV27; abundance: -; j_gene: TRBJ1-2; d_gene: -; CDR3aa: CASSFDPENGYTF; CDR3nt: TGTGCCAGCAGTTTTGACCCGGAAAATGGCTACACCTTC
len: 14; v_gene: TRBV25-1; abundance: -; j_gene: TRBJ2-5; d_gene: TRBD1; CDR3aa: CASSDQGEAVTQYF; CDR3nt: TGTGCCAGCAGTGACCAGGGGGAAGCAGTGACCCAGTACTTC
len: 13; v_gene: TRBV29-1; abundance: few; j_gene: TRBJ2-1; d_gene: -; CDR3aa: CSPSLPPYNEQFF; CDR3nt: TGCAGCCCTAGCCTACCGCCCTACAATGAGCAGTTCTTC
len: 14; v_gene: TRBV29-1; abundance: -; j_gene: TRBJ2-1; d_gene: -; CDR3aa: CSVVITSSYNEQFF; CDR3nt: TGCAGCGTTGTAATAACTAGCTCCTACAATGAGCAGTTCTTC
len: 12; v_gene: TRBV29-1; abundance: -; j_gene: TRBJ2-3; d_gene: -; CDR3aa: CSGSSIADTQYF; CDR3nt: TGCAGCGGGAGTTCGATAGCAGATACGCAGTATTTT
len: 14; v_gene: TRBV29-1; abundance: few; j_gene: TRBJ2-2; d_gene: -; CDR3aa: CSVGNGYEAGELFF; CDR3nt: TGCAGCGTTGGTAACGGGTATGAGGCCGGGGAGCTGTTTTTT
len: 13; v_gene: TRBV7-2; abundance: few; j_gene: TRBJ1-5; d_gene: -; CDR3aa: CASSLQGNQPQHF; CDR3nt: TGTGCCAGCAGCCTACAGGGCAATCAGCCCCAGCATTTT
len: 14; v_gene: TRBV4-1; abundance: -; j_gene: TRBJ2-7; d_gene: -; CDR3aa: CASSQDHPPYEQYF; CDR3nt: TGCGCCAGCAGCCAAGATCACCCTCCCTACGAGCAGTACTTC
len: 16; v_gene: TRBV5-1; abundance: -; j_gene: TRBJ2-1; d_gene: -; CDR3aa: CASSLGQGGSYNEQFF; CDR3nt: TGCGCCAGCAGCTTGGGACAGGGAGGCTCCTACAATGAGCAGTTCTTC
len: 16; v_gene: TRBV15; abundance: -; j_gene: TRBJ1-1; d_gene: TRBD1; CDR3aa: CATSRNNRGLNTEAFF; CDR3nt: TGTGCCACCAGCAGAAATAACAGGGGGTTGAACACTGAAGCTTTCTTT
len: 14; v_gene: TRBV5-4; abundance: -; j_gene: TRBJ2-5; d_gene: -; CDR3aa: CASSLSVEGETQYF; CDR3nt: TGTGCCAGCAGCTTGTCTGTCGAGGGGGAGACCCAGTACTTC
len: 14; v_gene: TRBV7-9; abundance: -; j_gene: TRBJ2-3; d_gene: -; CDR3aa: CASSLSYSTDTQYF; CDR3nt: TGTGCCAGCAGCTTATCTTACAGCACAGATACGCAGTATTTT
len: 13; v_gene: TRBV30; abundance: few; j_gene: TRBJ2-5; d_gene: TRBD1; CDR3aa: CAWSGTGRYRQYF; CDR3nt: TGTGCCTGGAGTGGGACAGGGCGATATCGTCAGTACTTC
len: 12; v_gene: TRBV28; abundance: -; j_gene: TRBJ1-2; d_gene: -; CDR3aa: CASSLGYYGYTF; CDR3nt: TGTGCCAGCAGTTTAGGGTACTATGGCTACACCTTC
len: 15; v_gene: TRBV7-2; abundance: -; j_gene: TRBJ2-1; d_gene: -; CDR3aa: CASSLVSWDNNEQFF; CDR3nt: TGTGCCAGCAGCTTAGTATCTTGGGACAACAATGAGCAGTTCTTC
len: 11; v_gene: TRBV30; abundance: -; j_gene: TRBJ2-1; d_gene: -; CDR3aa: CAWSPKNEQFF; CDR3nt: TGTGCCTGGAGTCCTAAAAATGAGCAGTTCTTC
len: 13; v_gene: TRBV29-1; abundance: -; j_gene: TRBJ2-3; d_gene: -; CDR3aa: CSFQGSSTDTQYF; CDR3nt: TGCAGCTTCCAAGGGTCTAGCACAGATACGCAGTATTTT
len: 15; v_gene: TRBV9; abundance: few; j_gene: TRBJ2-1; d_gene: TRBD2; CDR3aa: CASTRGGREGNEQFF; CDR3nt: TGTGCCAGCACTAGAGGCGGGAGGGAGGGAAATGAGCAGTTCTTC
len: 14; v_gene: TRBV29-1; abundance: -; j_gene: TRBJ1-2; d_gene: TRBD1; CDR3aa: CSVNRDRDFYGYTF; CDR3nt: TGCAGCGTTAACCGGGACAGGGATTTCTATGGCTACACCTTC
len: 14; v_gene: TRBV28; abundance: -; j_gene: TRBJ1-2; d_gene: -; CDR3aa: CASSLFQSNYGYTF; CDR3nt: TGTGCCAGCAGTTTATTCCAGTCCAACTATGGCTACACCTTC
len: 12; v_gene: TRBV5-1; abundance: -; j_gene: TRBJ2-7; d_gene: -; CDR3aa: CASSRDIYEQYF; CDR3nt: TGCGCCAGCAGCCGGGACATCTACGAGCAGTACTTC
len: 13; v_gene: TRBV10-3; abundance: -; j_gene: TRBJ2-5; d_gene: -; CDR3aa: CATTGPGRETQYF; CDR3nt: TGTGCCACCACCGGCCCAGGTCGAGAGACCCAGTACTTC
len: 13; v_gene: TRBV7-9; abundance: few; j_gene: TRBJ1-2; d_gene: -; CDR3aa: CASSFKGNYGYTF; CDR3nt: TGTGCCAGCAGCTTTAAGGGTAACTATGGCTACACCTTC
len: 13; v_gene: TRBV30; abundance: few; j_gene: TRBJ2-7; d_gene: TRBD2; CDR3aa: CAWMASGSYEQYF; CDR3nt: TGTGCCTGGATGGCTAGCGGGTCCTACGAGCAGTACTTC
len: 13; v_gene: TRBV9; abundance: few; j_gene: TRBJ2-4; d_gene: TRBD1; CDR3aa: CASTGTERGIQYF; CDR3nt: TGTGCCAGCACTGGGACAGAGAGGGGCATTCAGTACTTC
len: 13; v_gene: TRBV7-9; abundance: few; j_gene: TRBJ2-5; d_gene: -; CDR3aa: CASSLDIQETQYF; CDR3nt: TGTGCCAGCAGCTTAGATATCCAAGAGACCCAGTACTTC
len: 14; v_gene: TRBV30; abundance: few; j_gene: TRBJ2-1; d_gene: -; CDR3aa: CAWNRVPSYNEQFF; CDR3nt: TGTGCCTGGAATCGGGTCCCCTCCTACAATGAGCAGTTCTTC
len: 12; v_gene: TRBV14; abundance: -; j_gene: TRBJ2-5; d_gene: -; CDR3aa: CASSQDLKTQYF; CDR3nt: TGTGCCAGCAGCCAAGATTTGAAGACCCAGTACTTC
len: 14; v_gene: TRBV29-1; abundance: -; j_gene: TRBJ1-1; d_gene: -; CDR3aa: CSVDLRRLDTEAFF; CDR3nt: TGCAGCGTTGACCTCCGCAGGCTTGACACTGAAGCTTTCTTT
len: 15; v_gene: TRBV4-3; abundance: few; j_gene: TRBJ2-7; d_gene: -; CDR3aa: CASSQATRSSYEQYF; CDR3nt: TGCGCCAGCAGCCAAGCAACGAGGAGCTCCTACGAGCAGTACTTC
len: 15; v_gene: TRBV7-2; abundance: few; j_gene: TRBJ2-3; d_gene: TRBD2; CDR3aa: CASSRTSGRSDTQYF; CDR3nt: TGTGCCAGCAGCCGGACTAGCGGGAGGTCAGATACGCAGTATTTT
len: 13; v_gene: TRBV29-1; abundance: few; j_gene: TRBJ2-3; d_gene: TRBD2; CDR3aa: CSAGLESTDTQYF; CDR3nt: TGCAGCGCCGGACTAGAAAGCACAGATACGCAGTATTTT
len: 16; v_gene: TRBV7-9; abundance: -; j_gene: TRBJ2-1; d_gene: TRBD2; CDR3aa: CASSSYSGSSYNEQFF; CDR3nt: TGTGCCAGCAGCTCATACAGCGGGAGCTCCTACAATGAGCAGTTCTTC
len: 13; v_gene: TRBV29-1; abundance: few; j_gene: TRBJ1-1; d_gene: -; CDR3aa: CSVESRMNTEAFF; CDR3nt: TGCAGCGTTGAATCCCGGATGAACACTGAAGCTTTCTTT
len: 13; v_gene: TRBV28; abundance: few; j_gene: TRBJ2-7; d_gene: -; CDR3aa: CAVRASVTYEQYF; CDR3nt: TGTGCCGTCCGGGCTAGCGTAACCTACGAGCAGTACTTC
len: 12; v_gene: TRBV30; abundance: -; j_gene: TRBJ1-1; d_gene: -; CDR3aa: CAWSGAGHEAFF; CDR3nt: TGTGCCTGGAGTGGAGCAGGGCACGAAGCTTTCTTT
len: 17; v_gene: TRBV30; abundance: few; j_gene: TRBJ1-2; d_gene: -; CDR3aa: CAWSNQQGLSGFYGYTF; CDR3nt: TGTGCCTGGAGTAACCAACAGGGTCTATCTGGCTTCTATGGCTACACCTTC
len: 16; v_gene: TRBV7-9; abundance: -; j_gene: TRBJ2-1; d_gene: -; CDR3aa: CASSTLTSARGDEQFF; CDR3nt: TGTGCCAGCAGCACTCTCACTAGCGCCAGGGGGGATGAGCAGTTCTTC
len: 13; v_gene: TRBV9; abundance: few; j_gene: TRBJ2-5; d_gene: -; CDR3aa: CASSVELGITQYF; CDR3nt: TGTGCCAGCAGCGTAGAACTGGGCATAACCCAGTACTTC
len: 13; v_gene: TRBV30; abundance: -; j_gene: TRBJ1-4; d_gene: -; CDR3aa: CAWRGGTIEKLFF; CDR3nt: TGTGCCTGGAGGGGAGGTACTATAGAAAAACTGTTTTTT
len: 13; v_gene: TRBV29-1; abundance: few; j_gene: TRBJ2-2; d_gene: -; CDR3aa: CSVSSGPGGELFF; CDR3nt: TGCAGCGTTTCAAGCGGGCCGGGCGGGGAGCTGTTTTTT
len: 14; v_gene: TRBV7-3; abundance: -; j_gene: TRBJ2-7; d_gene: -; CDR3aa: CASSLDQWSYEQYF; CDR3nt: TGTGCCAGCAGCTTAGACCAATGGTCCTACGAGCAGTACTTC
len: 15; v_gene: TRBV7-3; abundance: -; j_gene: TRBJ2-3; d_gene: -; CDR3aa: CASSPGASASDTQYF; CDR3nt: TGTGCCAGCAGCCCCGGGGCTAGCGCGTCAGATACGCAGTATTTT